This T cell receptor beta chain derives from a study of T cell responses to AZD1222 COVID-19 vaccine. General study results and limits: Close to half of spike-specific TCRs reportedly recognize unmutated variant regions.

Here immunoSEQ multiplex PCR was the method, and the copy in TCRdb shows in-frame clones only, minus some. The sample lists tens of thousands of clones, 65% to 85% occurring once. V was shortened by 0 bases and J by 12 bases, with 12 bases between the two germline ends. This CDR3 is built from 13 residues. Germline values: CDR1 LGHNA, CDR2 YNFKEQ. Comments on this clone: What it binds is unknown.

Sequenced material: peripheral blood, taken on day 0 of AZD1222 vaccination. This clonotype was sampled from an adult in good health. The chain couples TRBV4-2 to TRBJ2-4; D is perhaps TRBD1 or TRBD2 (5 bases each). The CDR3 loop is CASSQEGRNPQYF. The CDR3 region has the DNA TGTGCCAGCAGCCAAGAGGGACGGAACCCTCAGTACTTC.